This is a list of T cell receptor beta chains from one sample in a study of PD-1 blockade in classical Hodgkin lymphoma. Profiled with immunoSEQ multiplex PCR; TCRdb holds only in-frame clones, not every one. The table records some 86,000 clones, over 75% of them present only once. The starting material was peripheral blood mononuclear cells (PBMCs), obtained before the fourth cycle of nivolumab. The source of these receptors is a human donor with classical Hodgkin lymphoma. Both conserved end residues are part of each CDR3. Fields, in order: V gene, J gene, clone size, D gene, CDR3 length, CDR3 DNA, CDR3 protein. A D gene is named only where the DNA matches it firmly. The size entry is marked missing in some rows and otherwise reads once, few, many or a size class.

v_call: TRBV29-1
j_call: TRBJ2-1
clone_size: .
d_call: TRBD1
cdr3_length: 13
cdr3_nt: TGCAGCGTCGGGACAGCTCCCTACAATGAGCAGTTCTTC
cdr3_aa: CSVGTAPYNEQFF

v_call: TRBV19
j_call: TRBJ1-1
clone_size: .
d_call: TRBD1
cdr3_length: 16
cdr3_nt: TGTGCCAGTAGTACCGGGACAGGGGGGAAAAACACTGAAGCTTTCTTT
cdr3_aa: CASSTGTGGKNTEAFF

v_call: TRBV4-2
j_call: TRBJ1-3
clone_size: .
d_call: .
cdr3_length: 13
cdr3_nt: TGTGCCAGCAGCCAAGCCCGCGCCGGAGGCATATATTTT
cdr3_aa: CASSQARAGGIYF

v_call: TRBV5-1
j_call: TRBJ1-5
clone_size: .
d_call: TRBD1
cdr3_length: 14
cdr3_nt: TGCGCCAGCAGCTTCGACAGGGGTCTTCAGCCCCAGCATTTT
cdr3_aa: CASSFDRGLQPQHF

v_call: TRBV6-9
j_call: TRBJ2-5
clone_size: .
d_call: .
cdr3_length: 12
cdr3_nt: TGTGCGAGGGAAGGGACTGGGACGGCCCAGTACTTC
cdr3_aa: CAREGTGTAQYF

v_call: TRBV4-3
j_call: TRBJ1-1
clone_size: once
d_call: .
cdr3_length: 14
cdr3_nt: TGCGCCAGCAGCCATGAGGGGGAGAACACTGAAGCTTTCTTT
cdr3_aa: CASSHEGENTEAFF

v_call: TRBV19
j_call: TRBJ1-2
clone_size: .
d_call: TRBD1
cdr3_length: 16
cdr3_nt: TGTGCCAGTAGTCCCTTACGGGGACAGTCTAACTATGGCTACACCTTC
cdr3_aa: CASSPLRGQSNYGYTF

v_call: TRBV5-6
j_call: TRBJ1-3
clone_size: .
d_call: TRBD1
cdr3_length: 16
cdr3_nt: TGTGCCAGCAGCTTGGGGACAGGGGAGATCGCTTACACCATATATTTT
cdr3_aa: CASSLGTGEIAYTIYF

v_call: TRBV9
j_call: TRBJ1-5
clone_size: .
d_call: .
cdr3_length: 18
cdr3_nt: TGTGCCAGCAGCGAGGGCGAGGACTGGGACTGGGCCAATCAGCCCCAGCATTTT
cdr3_aa: CASSEGEDWDWANQPQHF

v_call: TRBV27
j_call: TRBJ2-1
clone_size: .
d_call: TRBD2
cdr3_length: 16
cdr3_nt: TGTGCCAGCAGTTTTGCCCATAGCGGGGGGGCGAGTGAGCAGTTCTTC
cdr3_aa: CASSFAHSGGASEQFF

v_call: TRBV6-1
j_call: TRBJ1-6
clone_size: .
d_call: TRBD1
cdr3_length: 15
cdr3_nt: TGTGCCAGCAGTTCGACAGGGGGCTTTAGTTCACCCCTCCACTTT
cdr3_aa: CASSSTGGFSSPLHF

v_call: TRBV6-4
j_call: TRBJ2-7
clone_size: .
d_call: TRBD1
cdr3_length: 16
cdr3_nt: TGTGCCAGCAGTGCTTCCCGGGACAGTCTCTCCTACGAGCAGTACTTC
cdr3_aa: CASSASRDSLSYEQYF

v_call: TRBV28
j_call: TRBJ2-7
clone_size: .
d_call: .
cdr3_length: 13
cdr3_nt: TGTGCCAGCAGTTTAAACAGGGTGTACGAGCAGTACTTC
cdr3_aa: CASSLNRVYEQYF

v_call: TRBV6-6
j_call: TRBJ2-7
clone_size: .
d_call: .
cdr3_length: 14
cdr3_nt: TGTGCCAGCAGTGGCCTCGGGATTCCTTACGAGCAGTACTTC
cdr3_aa: CASSGLGIPYEQYF

v_call: TRBV18
j_call: TRBJ2-5
clone_size: .
d_call: TRBD1
cdr3_length: 15
cdr3_nt: TGTGCCAGCTCACCTTCCGACAGGGGGCGAAAGACCCAGTACTTC
cdr3_aa: CASSPSDRGRKTQYF

v_call: TRBV27
j_call: TRBJ2-7
clone_size: once
d_call: .
cdr3_length: 12
cdr3_nt: TGTGCCAGCAGTAGCACGATCAACGAGCAGTACTTC
cdr3_aa: CASSSTINEQYF

v_call: TRBV10-3
j_call: TRBJ1-3
clone_size: few
d_call: .
cdr3_length: 13
cdr3_nt: TGTGCCATCCGCCGAAGCTCTGGAAACACCATATATTTT
cdr3_aa: CAIRRSSGNTIYF

v_call: TRBV4-3
j_call: TRBJ1-2
clone_size: .
d_call: TRBD1
cdr3_length: 14
cdr3_nt: TGCGCCAGCAGCCAAGTTGAGGGGGCGGGTGGCTACACCTTC
cdr3_aa: CASSQVEGAGGYTF

v_call: TRBV19
j_call: TRBJ2-6
clone_size: .
d_call: .
cdr3_length: 16
cdr3_nt: TGTGCCAGTAGTGACTGGACTGTTCCGGGGGCCAACGTCCTGACTTTC
cdr3_aa: CASSDWTVPGANVLTF

v_call: TRBV10-3
j_call: TRBJ2-1
clone_size: .
d_call: .
cdr3_length: 14
cdr3_nt: TGTGCCATCAGTGAGACGGACCGCTTCAATGAGCAGTTCTTC
cdr3_aa: CAISETDRFNEQFF

v_call: TRBV4-2
j_call: TRBJ2-3
clone_size: .
d_call: .
cdr3_length: 15
cdr3_nt: TGTGCCAGCTCCACACTAGATGTGGGCACAGATACGCAGTATTTT
cdr3_aa: CASSTLDVGTDTQYF

v_call: TRBV6-5
j_call: TRBJ1-5
clone_size: .
d_call: TRBD1
cdr3_length: 15
cdr3_nt: TGTACCAGCAGTCGGGGACAGCTTAGCAATCAGCCCCAGCATTTT
cdr3_aa: CTSSRGQLSNQPQHF

v_call: TRBV4-2
j_call: TRBJ2-7
clone_size: .
d_call: .
cdr3_length: 15
cdr3_nt: TGTGCCAGCAGCCAAGGAGGGGGGGAGACCTACGAGCAGTACTTC
cdr3_aa: CASSQGGGETYEQYF

v_call: TRBV27
j_call: TRBJ1-1
clone_size: once
d_call: .
cdr3_length: 12
cdr3_nt: TGTGCCAGCAGCTGGGGGGCAGGAGAAGCTTTCTTT
cdr3_aa: CASSWGAGEAFF

v_call: TRBV30
j_call: TRBJ2-2
clone_size: .
d_call: .
cdr3_length: 13
cdr3_nt: TGTGCCTGGAGTGTCATAGGGACCGGGGAGCTGTTTTTT
cdr3_aa: CAWSVIGTGELFF

v_call: TRBV27
j_call: TRBJ2-7
clone_size: .
d_call: TRBD1
cdr3_length: 13
cdr3_nt: TGTGCCAGCAGTTACAGGGGAAGTAGGGAGCAGTACTTC
cdr3_aa: CASSYRGSREQYF

v_call: TRBV15
j_call: TRBJ2-7
clone_size: .
d_call: .
cdr3_length: 16
cdr3_nt: TGTGCCACCAGCAGAGATCAATCGGGCCTATCCTACGAGCAGTACTTC
cdr3_aa: CATSRDQSGLSYEQYF

v_call: TRBV6-5
j_call: TRBJ2-7
clone_size: .
d_call: TRBD1
cdr3_length: 15
cdr3_nt: TGTGCCAGCAGACCTTACGGGACAGGGCCTTACGAGCAGTACTTC
cdr3_aa: CASRPYGTGPYEQYF

v_call: TRBV4-3
j_call: TRBJ2-5
clone_size: .
d_call: .
cdr3_length: 15
cdr3_nt: TGCGCCAGCAGCCAACTCCCCCGGGACCTAGGGACCCAGTACTTC
cdr3_aa: CASSQLPRDLGTQYF

v_call: TRBV4-2
j_call: TRBJ1-1
clone_size: .
d_call: TRBD1
cdr3_length: 16
cdr3_nt: TGTGCCAGCAGCCAAGATGCGGGACAGGGGGGCACTGAAGCTTTCTTT
cdr3_aa: CASSQDAGQGGTEAFF

v_call: TRBV19
j_call: TRBJ2-5
clone_size: .
d_call: TRBD2
cdr3_length: 18
cdr3_nt: TGTGCCAGTAGCCACTACATGGGACTAGCGGGGGGATTAGAGACCCAGTACTTC
cdr3_aa: CASSHYMGLAGGLETQYF

v_call: TRBV19
j_call: TRBJ2-5
clone_size: .
d_call: TRBD2
cdr3_length: 16
cdr3_nt: TGTGCCAGTAGTATAGACCCAGCGGGGGCGCGGGAGACCCAGTACTTC
cdr3_aa: CASSIDPAGARETQYF

v_call: TRBV6-6
j_call: TRBJ2-1
clone_size: few
d_call: .
cdr3_length: 11
cdr3_nt: TGTGCCAGCAGTTACTCGGAGGAGCAGTTCTTC
cdr3_aa: CASSYSEEQFF